This T cell receptor beta chain comes out of a study of T cells in Graves' hyperthyroidism and ophthalmopathy. Whole-study results and caveats: From stable hyperthyroidism, ophthalmopathy was separated by a 13 V-J model. Most thyroid clonotypes expanded above 0.001 appeared in blood too.

Amplification yielded TCR beta CDR3 regions, with RNA transcripts as the source. HTBI primers were employed in a first-round RT-PCR of the TCR CDR3. TCRdb reprocessed the multiplex PCR reads via MiXCR and lists one record per CDR3 protein. The repertoire holds hundreds of thousands of distinct CDR3 sequences, with roughly 14% as singletons. As concerns this clonotype: Its target is not known. This clone may be a read error of a much larger clone one base away.

Around 10 ml fresh peripheral blood yielded the PBMCs. The material sequenced was blood. This receptor was obtained from a man younger than 30 with Graves' ophthalmopathy.

This CDR3 is CAISLQGSSSPLHF. DNA of the CDR3: TGTGCCATCAGCTTACAGGGCTCTTCGTCACCCCTCCACTTT. The chain couples TRBV7-8 to TRBJ1-6, with D perhaps TRBD1 (6 bases). The CDR3 is 14 amino acids. From germline, CDR1 is SGHVS and CDR2 FQNEAQ.